One sample yielded the 27 T cell receptor beta chains listed below, sequenced in a study of vaccination and CD4 T cells after COVID-19. These receptors lack a known antigen. The Oncomine TCR Beta short-read assay sequenced DNA from cultured CD4+ T cells. TCRdb re-analysed the PCR reads in MiXCR, keeping a single row per CDR3 protein. In the table there are 15,000 or so distinct CDR3 sequences, around a third of which are singletons. Treatment noted: approximately nine-day PBMC culture with coronavirus spike peptide pools or control peptides (ViraFEST assay). Specimen: cultured CD4+ T cells from blood. The receptor source for this set is a human donor with COVID-19.

The gene calls are TRBV7-2 and TRBJ1-4; 9 positions agree with TRBD1. CDR1 and CDR2 (germline): SGHTA, FQGNSA. The length of the CDR3 is 19 residues. The junction had 12 bases not matched to a gene; V was cut back by 1 base and J by 3 bases. The chain's CDR3 is CASSLEDRGKLLSNEKLFF. CDR3 DNA sequence: TGTGCCAGCAGCTTAGAGGACAGGGGCAAGCTTTTGTCTAATGAAAAACTGTTTTTT.

This clonotype was detected only a few times. V and J are TRBV15 and TRBJ2-5; TRBD2 agrees at 12 bases. This CDR3 has 17 amino acids. Germline CDR1 is LNHNV and CDR2 is YYDKDF (reference sequence). V lost 5 bases to trimming and J lost 7 bases; unmatched junction nucleotides: 14. CDR3 protein: CATSSTVTSGGRRTQYF. CDR3 bases: TGTGCCACCAGCTCCACGGTGACTAGCGGGGGACGGAGGACCCAGTACTTC.

The genes are TRBV5-6 and TRBJ1-1, with 11 bases that match TRBD1. The CDR3 runs 17 residues. V lost 3 bases to trimming and J lost 3 bases; unmatched junction nucleotides: 10. Germline CDR1 and CDR2: SGHDT and YYEEEE. The CDR3: CASSSAPGQGVYTEAFF. CDR3 DNA sequence: TGTGCCAGCAGCTCCGCCCCGGGACAGGGGGTCTACACTGAAGCTTTCTTT.

This clonotype was counted between two and nine times. V gene TRBV12-3 or TRBV12-4 combines with J gene TRBJ1-5; D possibly corresponds to TRBD1 (6 bases). Trimming shortened V by 7 bases and J by 7 bases, and 20 bases separated the two germline ends. The CDR3 has 15 amino acids. Here the CDR3 DNA reads TGTGCCAGCACCGGCGGGGGCAGGGGAGGCCAGCCCCAGCATTTT. Translating gives CASTGGGRGGQPQHF.

This clonotype was found a few times. The V gene is TRBV6-1, the J gene TRBJ2-2, with D possibly TRBD2 on 7 matching bases. Germline CDR1 is MNHNS and CDR2 is SASEGT. Trimming stripped 2 bases from V and 0 bases from J, with 10 bases between. This CDR3 region has 16 residues. The CDR3 DNA is TGTGCCAGCAGTGAAAGGGGGGGAGCGAACACCGGGGAGCTGTTTTTT. This sequence encodes CASSERGGANTGELFF.

This clonotype was found a few times. The junction departs from the called germline gene at one end, perhaps through a read error. The chain combines TRBV7-7 with TRBJ1-2, with a possible D match to TRBD1 (5 bases). Germline values: CDR1 SSHAT, CDR2 FNYEAQ (reference sequence). The CDR3 runs 14 residues. CDR3 sequence reads: CASSLIRGRYGYTF. CDR3 in DNA: TGTGCTAGCAGCTTAATCCGGGGGAGGTATGGCTACACCTTC.

The sample holds a few counts of this clonotype. The chain employs TRBV6-1 and TRBJ2-7; no clear D gene. Germline V gene data show CDR1 as MNHNS and CDR2 as SASEGT. Trimming shortened V by 4 bases and J by 3 bases, and 4 bases separated the two germline ends. There are 11 residues in the CDR3. The CDR3 protein is CASSGGYEQYF. The CDR3 nucleotides read TGTGCCAGCAGTGGGGGCTACGAGCAGTACTTC.

On this clonotype: The DNA is left out, because the CDR3 cannot be placed on it with certainty; the CDR3 is given as TCRdb lists it. V and J are TRBV6-2 or TRBV6-3 and TRBJ2-3; the table's TRBD1 call for D was not verified on the DNA. Per germline, CDR1 MNHEY and CDR2 SVGEGT. The CDR3 adds up to 23 amino acids, both ends counted. The CDR3 protein is CASTPDGANVLTFGAGSTDTQYF.

The genes are TRBV20-1 and TRBJ2-1; weak D call: TRBD2 (6 bases). The CDR3 has 12 amino acids. V lost 1 base to trimming and J lost 9 bases, with 10 bases between them. Germline V gene sequence: CDR1 DFQATT, CDR2 SNEGSKA (reference sequence). In DNA form, the CDR3 reads TGCAGTGCTAGAGGGGGCGGGGCTGAGCAGTTCTTC. Its protein product is CSARGGGAEQFF.

The chain has TRBV7-6 and TRBJ1-4; TRBD1 might be the D (5 bases). Trimming removed 4 bases from V and 7 bases from J, with 10 bases in between. The CDR3 length is 13 residues. In germline, CDR1 is SGHVS, CDR2 FNYEAQ. The CDR3 is CASSSQVTEKLFF. The CDR3 nucleotides read TGTGCCAGCAGCTCACAGGTTACTGAAAAACTGTTTTTT.

The chain uses TRBV3-1 and TRBJ1-1, with D possibly being TRBD1 (5 bases). Looked up from germline, CDR1 is LGHDT and CDR2 is YNNKEL (reference sequence). This CDR3 has 14 amino acids. Trimming shortened V by 2 bases and J by 9 bases, and 16 bases separated the two germline ends. CDR3 sequence: CASSQLGVHSQAFF. The CDR3 DNA sequence: TGTGCCAGCAGCCAATTGGGGGTACACTCTCAAGCTTTCTTT.

This clonotype was recorded a few times. V usage is TRBV5-5 and J usage is TRBJ1-5; no clear D gene. Germline V CDR1 and CDR2: SGHKS, YYEKEE (reference sequence). This CDR3 has 13 residues. Trimming stripped 2 bases from V and 5 bases from J, with 8 bases between. The CDR3 sequence: CASSFGRDQPQHF. The CDR3 nucleotides read TGTGCCAGCAGCTTCGGAAGGGATCAGCCCCAGCATTTT. Together with reference TRBV5-5 and TRBJ1-5, the CDR3 gives the full variable domain: DAGVTQSPTHLIKTRGQQVTLRCSPISGHKSVSWYQQVLGQGPQFIFQYYEKEERGRGNFPDRFSARQFPNYSSELNVNALLLGDSALYLCASSFGRDQPQHFGDGTRLSIL.

The chain couples TRBV6-1 to TRBJ1-6; 8 bases are shared with TRBD1. The CDR3 loop spans 15 amino acids. V lost 6 bases, J lost 4 bases, and 5 bases stayed unmatched. Germline V lookup: CDR1 MNHNS, CDR2 SASEGT. The CDR3 protein is CASRAGQAYNSPLHF. CDR3 in DNA: TGTGCCAGCAGGGCGGGACAGGCATATAATTCACCCCTCCACTTT.

The chain carries TRBV15 and TRBJ1-5; 7 bases map to TRBD1. CDR3 length equals 14 residues. Germline loops: CDR1 LNHNV, CDR2 YYDKDF (reference sequence). Germline trimming cut 3 bases from V and 4 bases from J; bases unmatched to any gene: 3. CDR3 DNA: TGTGCCACCAGCAGGGACAGGCAGAATCAGCCCCAGCATTTT. This sequence encodes CATSRDRQNQPQHF.

In DNA, the CDR3 is TGTGCCAGCAGTCCGAGGACAGGGGCCCGCTTGGAAGAGACCCAGTACTTC. This codes for CASSPRTGARLEETQYF. The J gene is TRBJ2-5, the V gene TRBV6-1; 9 bases map to TRBD1. The V segment lost 5 bases and the J segment 3 bases; nucleotides outside the gene matches: 13. The CDR3 loop spans 17 amino acids. In germline, CDR1 is MNHNS, CDR2 SASEGT.

The chain employs TRBV24-1 and TRBJ2-3; the match to TRBD2 covers 13 bases. V lost 1 base to trimming and J lost 2 bases; unmatched junction nucleotides: 2. Looked up from germline, CDR1 is KGHDR and CDR2 is SFDVKD. CDR3 length equals 17 residues. The CDR3 sequence: CATSDLGTSGNTDTQYF. CDR3 bases: TGTGCCACCAGTGATTTAGGGACTAGCGGGAACACAGATACGCAGTATTTT.

The genes are TRBV6-1 and TRBJ1-2; D may be TRBD1 (6 bases). The germline CDR1 and CDR2 sequences are MNHNS and SASEGT. This CDR3 region has 15 residues. V lost 0 bases and J lost 4, with 12 bases in between. In DNA form, the CDR3 reads TGTGCCAGCAGTGAAGCCGGGGGCGCTGGCTATGGCTACACCTTC. It yields the protein CASSEAGGAGYGYTF.

The chain couples TRBV28 to TRBJ2-5; 11 bases are a match to TRBD2. Trimming at V came to 4 bases and at J to 4 bases, leaving 11 bases not matched to a gene. The CDR3 covers 17 residues. Germline CDR1 and CDR2: MDHEN and SYDVKM. The CDR3 DNA follows: TGTGCCAGCAGTTATAGCGGGGGGGCGGGGTTCGGAGAGACCCAGTACTTC. It specifies CASSYSGGAGFGETQYF.

The gene calls are TRBV28 and TRBJ1-1; no definite D call. V was cut by 6 bases and J by 0 bases, with 11 bases left in between. This CDR3 is built from 14 residues. CDR1 is MDHEN, CDR2 SYDVKM, per germline. In nucleotides, the CDR3 is TGTGCCAGCAGCTCCGTAGGCATGAACACTGAAGCTTTCTTT. Translation gives CASSSVGMNTEAFF. Full variable domain (rest looked up from reference TRBV28 and TRBJ1-1): DVKVTQSSRYLVKRTGEKVFLECVQDMDHENMFWYRQDPGLGLRLIYFSYDVKMKEKGDIPEGYSVSREKKERFSLILESASTNQTSMYLCASSSVGMNTEAFFGQGTRLTVV.

This clonotype is medium-sized. The rearrangement joins TRBV20-1 to TRBJ1-5; no firm D call. V shed 0 bases and J shed 5 bases, with 17 bases lying between them. Germline-derived CDR1 and CDR2 are DFQATT and SNEGSKA (reference sequence). This CDR3 region has 16 residues. CDR3 sequence: CSARDQFTGPYQPQHF. In DNA, the CDR3 is TGCAGTGCTAGAGATCAATTTACCGGGCCTTATCAGCCCCAGCATTTT.

The rearrangement joins TRBV2 to TRBJ1-5; 8 bases agree with TRBD1. J was trimmed by 2 bases and V by 7 bases; bases with no gene match: 4. This CDR3 has 14 amino acids. Germline loops: CDR1 SNHLY, CDR2 FYNNEI. The CDR3 DNA is TGTGCCAGCACAGGGGGCGTCGGCAATCAGCCCCAGCATTTT. This codes for CASTGGVGNQPQHF.

This clonotype was observed a handful of times. J is TRBJ2-1 and V is TRBV28; the D is unclear. Germline V gene lookup returns CDR1 MDHEN and CDR2 SYDVKM. This CDR3 region has 13 residues. The germline V and J ends were trimmed by 4 bases and 10 bases, with 14 bases remaining between them. CDR3: CASSSLTNGEQFF. The CDR3 nucleotides read TGTGCCAGCAGTTCGTTGACGAATGGCGAGCAGTTCTTC.

This chain connects TRBV7-8 to TRBJ2-7; 9 nucleotides agree with TRBD1. V was pared by 5 bases and J by 7 bases, with 18 bases of the junction left unmatched. This CDR3 spans 17 amino acids. Germline CDR1 and CDR2: SGHVS and FQNEAQ. The CDR3 region is CASSLTVTGQGRSEQYF. The CDR3 DNA is TGTGCCAGCAGCCTTACCGTTACTGGACAGGGGAGGAGTGAGCAGTACTTC.

The sample holds a few counts of this clonotype. V usage is TRBV19 and J usage is TRBJ2-3, with 8 bases aligning to TRBD1. Germline CDR1 reads LNHDA; CDR2 reads SQIVND (reference sequence). The CDR3 has 16 residues. J gave up 3 bases and V 5 bases, and 10 bases lay outside the gene matches. The DNA of the CDR3 is TGTGCCAGTAGTCGGCCGACAGGGGACGTTACAGATACGCAGTATTTT. It is translated as CASSRPTGDVTDTQYF.

Of note for this clonotype: The CDR3 ends on some other residue instead of the conserved phenylalanine or tryptophan, so this is likely a read error. The chain couples TRBV19 to TRBJ2-5, with D possibly being TRBD2 (5 bases). The CDR3 loop spans 14 amino acids. V was pared by 3 bases and J by 5 bases, with 13 bases between. The germline V gene encodes CDR1 LNHDA and CDR2 SQIVND (reference sequence). CDR3 in amino acids: CASSIIGSGETQYL. For the CDR3, the DNA is TGTGCCAGTAGTATTATAGGGTCGGGGGAGACCCAGTACCTC.

This clonotype was detected only a few times. This chain joins TRBV6-1 and TRBJ1-2, with 7 bases identical to TRBD1. Germline V CDR1 and CDR2: MNHNS, SASEGT. There are 12 residues in the CDR3. V shed 10 bases, J shed 2 bases, and the junction held 4 bases outside the gene matches. CDR3 nucleotides: TGTGCCATACAGGACAGGAACTATGGCTACACCTTC. It is translated as CAIQDRNYGYTF.

V and J are TRBV12-3 or TRBV12-4 and TRBJ1-2; D is possibly TRBD1 (6 bases). CDR3 length: 15 residues. The ends were cut back, 2 bases at V and 2 bases at J, with 12 bases in the middle. The CDR3 bases are TGTGCCAGCAGTTTAATCCAGGGGAGAAACTATGGCTACACCTTC. Translating gives CASSLIQGRNYGYTF.